Listed below are T cell receptor beta chains from one sample, sequenced in a study of patients and donors after allogeneic stem cell transplantation. Using its own MiXCR run on the RT-PCR reads, TCRdb lists one record per CDR3 protein. The data hold about 150,000 distinct CDR3 sequences, with roughly two fifths observed a single time. Specimen: blood, either unsorted or a sorted T cell fraction (not recorded which). The receptor set was obtained from a human donor who was either an allogeneic HSCT recipient or a stem cell or donor lymphocyte infusion donor (not recorded which). It is not recorded whose cells these are; they may come from a transplant donor. Each CDR3 is given with its conserved first and last residue. A D gene is named only where the DNA matches it firmly. Clone size is stated in some rows and not others, as once, few, many or a class when expanded.

V gene: TRBV20-1; D gene: -; clone size: -; J gene: TRBJ1-6; CDR3 DNA: TGCAGTGCTCCACAAGAGTATAATTCACCCCTCCACTTT; CDR3 protein: CSAPQEYNSPLHF
V gene: TRBV20-1; D gene: TRBD2; clone size: -; J gene: TRBJ2-1; CDR3 DNA: TGCAGTGCCCCATTAGCGGGGGGCAGGTCCTACAATGAGCAGTTCTTC; CDR3 protein: CSAPLAGGRSYNEQFF
V gene: TRBV6-2/TRBV6-3; D gene: -; clone size: few; J gene: TRBJ1-2; CDR3 DNA: TGTGCCAGCAGTTACGACTTCGGTCTGTTCTATGGCTACACCTTC; CDR3 protein: CASSYDFGLFYGYTF
V gene: TRBV28; D gene: TRBD2; clone size: -; J gene: TRBJ2-3; CDR3 DNA: TGTGCCAGCAGTTTGAACCGGGGGGGCGCAGATACGCAGTATTTT; CDR3 protein: CASSLNRGGADTQYF
V gene: TRBV12-3/TRBV12-4; D gene: -; clone size: -; J gene: TRBJ1-1; CDR3 DNA: TGTGCCAGCACCAAAAGCGCGCAGCGAGCTTTCTTT; CDR3 protein: CASTKSAQRAFF
V gene: TRBV12-3/TRBV12-4; D gene: -; clone size: many; J gene: TRBJ1-2; CDR3 DNA: TGTGCCAGCAGCTTCGGTGGGGGGGCCCATGGCTACACCTTC; CDR3 protein: CASSFGGGAHGYTF
V gene: TRBV12-3/TRBV12-4; D gene: -; clone size: few; J gene: TRBJ1-2; CDR3 DNA: TGTGCCAGCAGTTTTGGCCTCGCTGGCTACACCTTC; CDR3 protein: CASSFGLAGYTF
V gene: TRBV9; D gene: -; clone size: few; J gene: TRBJ1-4; CDR3 DNA: TGTGCCAGCAGCAGTCGGACGGACGAAAAACTGTTTTTT; CDR3 protein: CASSSRTDEKLFF
V gene: TRBV3-1; D gene: -; clone size: -; J gene: TRBJ1-2; CDR3 DNA: TGTGCCAGCAGCCAAGAAATGGGGGGCTATGGCTACACCTTC; CDR3 protein: CASSQEMGGYGYTF
V gene: TRBV7-8; D gene: TRBD2; clone size: -; J gene: TRBJ2-5; CDR3 DNA: TGTGCCAGCAGCCTCACTAGCGGGGGGGCCTTAGAGACCCAGTACTTC; CDR3 protein: CASSLTSGGALETQYF
V gene: TRBV20-1; D gene: -; clone size: few; J gene: TRBJ1-1; CDR3 DNA: TGCAGTGCTAGGGAAGGGATCACTGAAGCTTTCTTT; CDR3 protein: CSAREGITEAFF
V gene: TRBV28; D gene: -; clone size: -; J gene: TRBJ1-5; CDR3 DNA: TGTGCCAGCACTGTGACATCCCAACGCGGGCAGCCCCAGCATTTT; CDR3 protein: CASTVTSQRGQPQHF
V gene: TRBV6-4; D gene: -; clone size: few; J gene: TRBJ1-5; CDR3 DNA: TGTGCCAGCAGCGCGGAACGGGATGGGGGACAGCCCCAGCATTTT; CDR3 protein: CASSAERDGGQPQHF
V gene: TRBV5-1; D gene: TRBD1; clone size: few; J gene: TRBJ1-2; CDR3 DNA: TGCGCCAGCAGCGAACAGGGGGCCGGCTATGGCTACACCTTC; CDR3 protein: CASSEQGAGYGYTF
V gene: TRBV9; D gene: -; clone size: -; J gene: TRBJ1-2; CDR3 DNA: TGTGCCAGCAGCGTCGGGGCAGGGTCTAACTATGGCTACACCTTC; CDR3 protein: CASSVGAGSNYGYTF
V gene: TRBV5-1; D gene: -; clone size: few; J gene: TRBJ1-1; CDR3 DNA: TGCGCCAGCAGCTTCATGGTTAACACTGAAGCTTTCTTT; CDR3 protein: CASSFMVNTEAFF
V gene: TRBV28; D gene: -; clone size: few; J gene: TRBJ2-1; CDR3 DNA: TGTGCCAGCAGCCCAGGCCGGGGTTTCTCCTACAATGAGCAGTTCTTC; CDR3 protein: CASSPGRGFSYNEQFF
V gene: TRBV12-3/TRBV12-4; D gene: TRBD2; clone size: few; J gene: TRBJ2-3; CDR3 DNA: TGTGCCAGCAGTTCCCCGACTAGCGGGGGCACAGATACGCAGTATTTT; CDR3 protein: CASSSPTSGGTDTQYF
V gene: TRBV9; D gene: -; clone size: few; J gene: TRBJ2-3; CDR3 DNA: TGTGCCAGCAGCGTAGATCGGCCGGGCAGCACAGATACGCAGTATTTT; CDR3 protein: CASSVDRPGSTDTQYF
V gene: TRBV12-3/TRBV12-4; D gene: -; clone size: -; J gene: TRBJ1-5; CDR3 DNA: TGTGCCAGCAGTTCCTACATGGGCCGGGGGCCCCAGCATTTT; CDR3 protein: CASSSYMGRGPQHF
V gene: TRBV6-2/TRBV6-3; D gene: -; clone size: -; J gene: TRBJ1-2; CDR3 DNA: TGTGCCAGTCTGAGCTGGAAGGACTATGGCTACACCTTC; CDR3 protein: CASLSWKDYGYTF
V gene: TRBV3-1; D gene: TRBD1; clone size: few; J gene: TRBJ1-1; CDR3 DNA: TGTGCCAGCAGCCAATTCGAACAGGGGGCCGCTGAAGCTTTCTTT; CDR3 protein: CASSQFEQGAAEAFF
V gene: TRBV10-3; D gene: TRBD2; clone size: -; J gene: TRBJ2-1; CDR3 DNA: TGTGCCATCGCGGGACTAGCGGGAGGGGGCTCCTACAATGAGCAGTTCTTC; CDR3 protein: CAIAGLAGGGSYNEQFF
V gene: TRBV10-3; D gene: TRBD1; clone size: -; J gene: TRBJ1-2; CDR3 DNA: TGTGCCATCCGAACAGGGGGCACTCTCGAGGGCTACACCTTC; CDR3 protein: CAIRTGGTLEGYTF
V gene: TRBV13; D gene: -; clone size: -; J gene: TRBJ2-1; CDR3 DNA: TGTGCCAGCAGCTTCGGGGGCCGTGACAACGAGCAGTTCTTC; CDR3 protein: CASSFGGRDNEQFF
V gene: TRBV12-3/TRBV12-4; D gene: TRBD2; clone size: -; J gene: TRBJ2-3; CDR3 DNA: TGTGCCAGCACCACGGGGGGGCGGACAGATACGCAGTATTTT; CDR3 protein: CASTTGGRTDTQYF
V gene: TRBV20-1; D gene: -; clone size: -; J gene: TRBJ1-6; CDR3 DNA: TGCAGTGCTAGAACATCCGTAAGATCACCCCTCCACTTT; CDR3 protein: CSARTSVRSPLHF
V gene: TRBV27; D gene: -; clone size: -; J gene: TRBJ1-6; CDR3 DNA: TGTGCCAGCAGTCCCTCATGGGATTCACCCCTCCACTTT; CDR3 protein: CASSPSWDSPLHF
V gene: TRBV7-9; D gene: -; clone size: few; J gene: TRBJ1-1; CDR3 DNA: TGTGCCAGCACCACAGTAGACACGAACACTGAAGCTTTCTTT; CDR3 protein: CASTTVDTNTEAFF
V gene: TRBV7-2; D gene: -; clone size: -; J gene: TRBJ1-4; CDR3 DNA: TGTGCCAGCAGCTTAGACTCGAGTCCAAAACTGTTTTTT; CDR3 protein: CASSLDSSPKLFF
V gene: TRBV6-2/TRBV6-3; D gene: -; clone size: -; J gene: TRBJ2-2; CDR3 DNA: TGTGCCAGCAGTCTAGGGGTCGGGGAGCTGTTTTTT; CDR3 protein: CASSLGVGELFF
V gene: TRBV24-1; D gene: -; clone size: -; J gene: TRBJ2-1; CDR3 DNA: TGTGCCACCAGTGATACCCCTCAGGGTCTCGTTATCTATGAGCAGTTCTTC; CDR3 protein: CATSDTPQGLVIYEQFF
V gene: TRBV20-1; D gene: -; clone size: -; J gene: TRBJ1-5; CDR3 DNA: TGCAGTGCTAGTGTGGGGGTGGGCAATCAGCCCCAGCATTTT; CDR3 protein: CSASVGVGNQPQHF
V gene: TRBV7-2; D gene: TRBD2; clone size: -; J gene: TRBJ2-3; CDR3 DNA: TGTGCCAGCAGCTTCATTCCTAGCGGGGGGACGGATACGCAGTATTTT; CDR3 protein: CASSFIPSGGTDTQYF
V gene: TRBV10-2; D gene: -; clone size: -; J gene: TRBJ1-2; CDR3 DNA: TGCGCCAGCAGTGACTCCTACCCCGATGGCTACACCTTC; CDR3 protein: CASSDSYPDGYTF
V gene: TRBV5-4; D gene: -; clone size: few; J gene: TRBJ1-1; CDR3 DNA: TGTGCCAGCAGCTTGGGTGGCAGAGACACTGAAGCTTTCTTT; CDR3 protein: CASSLGGRDTEAFF
V gene: TRBV12-3/TRBV12-4; D gene: TRBD1; clone size: -; J gene: TRBJ1-6; CDR3 DNA: TGTGCCAGCAGCAAAGACAGGGGTAATTCACCCCTCCACTTT; CDR3 protein: CASSKDRGNSPLHF
V gene: TRBV6-5; D gene: -; clone size: few; J gene: TRBJ1-4; CDR3 DNA: TGTGCCAGCAGTACCGGGGCCAGGGGAAAACTGTTTTTT; CDR3 protein: CASSTGARGKLFF
V gene: TRBV6-2/TRBV6-3; D gene: TRBD2; clone size: few; J gene: TRBJ2-1; CDR3 DNA: TGTGCCAGCAGCTACACTAGCGGGGGGCCTTACAATGAGCAGTTCTTC; CDR3 protein: CASSYTSGGPYNEQFF
V gene: TRBV7-2; D gene: -; clone size: few; J gene: TRBJ1-3; CDR3 DNA: TGTGCCAGCAGCTTAGAAGCATTGAGTGGAAACACCATATATTTT; CDR3 protein: CASSLEALSGNTIYF
V gene: TRBV20-1; D gene: -; clone size: -; J gene: TRBJ2-7; CDR3 DNA: TGCAGTGCTAGCGGATTCTCCTACGAGCAGTACTTC; CDR3 protein: CSASGFSYEQYF
V gene: TRBV12-3/TRBV12-4; D gene: -; clone size: -; J gene: TRBJ1-4; CDR3 DNA: TGTGCCAGCAGTTTGAGGGGGGAACTGTTTTTT; CDR3 protein: CASSLRGELFF
V gene: TRBV6-1; D gene: TRBD1; clone size: -; J gene: TRBJ2-5; CDR3 DNA: TGTGCCAGCGGGCCAGGGGGCAGGGAGACCCAGTACTTC; CDR3 protein: CASGPGGRETQYF
V gene: TRBV5-1; D gene: TRBD2; clone size: -; J gene: TRBJ2-1; CDR3 DNA: TGCGCCAGCAGCTTGGTTCGAGCGGGGATCAATGAGCAGTTCTTC; CDR3 protein: CASSLVRAGINEQFF
V gene: TRBV7-6; D gene: TRBD1; clone size: -; J gene: TRBJ1-5; CDR3 DNA: TGTGCCAGCAGCTTAGCGGGACAGGGAGATCAGCCCCAGCATTTT; CDR3 protein: CASSLAGQGDQPQHF
V gene: TRBV6-5; D gene: TRBD1; clone size: -; J gene: TRBJ2-1; CDR3 DNA: TGTGCCAGCAGTTACTCGACAGGGGGGGTTGAGCAGTTCTTC; CDR3 protein: CASSYSTGGVEQFF
V gene: TRBV27; D gene: -; clone size: few; J gene: TRBJ1-4; CDR3 DNA: TGTGCCAGCAGTCCCCGGGGCAGTTTCTCAGAAAAACTGTTTTTT; CDR3 protein: CASSPRGSFSEKLFF
V gene: TRBV7-2; D gene: -; clone size: -; J gene: TRBJ2-3; CDR3 DNA: TGTGCCAGCAGCTCAAGATCCGGGTTAAGCACAGATACGCAGTATTTT; CDR3 protein: CASSSRSGLSTDTQYF
V gene: TRBV6-1; D gene: -; clone size: -; J gene: TRBJ2-2; CDR3 DNA: TGTGCCAGCAGTGAAGCGAGCACCGGGGAGCTGTTTTTT; CDR3 protein: CASSEASTGELFF
V gene: TRBV5-1; D gene: -; clone size: many; J gene: TRBJ1-1; CDR3 DNA: TGCGCCAGCAGCTTGGAATTGAACACTGAAGCTTTCTTT; CDR3 protein: CASSLELNTEAFF
V gene: TRBV12-3/TRBV12-4; D gene: -; clone size: -; J gene: TRBJ1-2; CDR3 DNA: TGTGCCAGCAGTCCGACAGACAGGTTTAGTGGCTACACCTTC; CDR3 protein: CASSPTDRFSGYTF
V gene: TRBV20-1; D gene: TRBD1; clone size: -; J gene: TRBJ1-1; CDR3 DNA: TGCAGTGCTAGACCCAACAGGGGGCTAAACACTGAAGCTTTCTTT; CDR3 protein: CSARPNRGLNTEAFF
V gene: TRBV7-3; D gene: -; clone size: -; J gene: TRBJ1-1; CDR3 DNA: TGTGCCAGCAGCTTAAACCTTGGGGGGAACACTGAAGCTTTCTTT; CDR3 protein: CASSLNLGGNTEAFF
V gene: TRBV29-1; D gene: -; clone size: -; J gene: TRBJ1-1; CDR3 DNA: TGCAGCGCCGATTGGGGAGAGGGTGAAGCTTTCTTT; CDR3 protein: CSADWGEGEAFF